One sample yielded the 9 T cell receptor beta chains listed below, sequenced in a study of cytomegalovirus exposure and HLA in healthy donors. Researchers ran the PCR with 60 Vbeta and 13 Jbeta primers. Sequencing was performed with immunoSEQ multiplex PCR; in TCRdb, only in-frame clones are kept and a portion is missing. The repertoire has roughly 100,000 clones, around 70% of them found once; the top ten carry more than 2.5%. Sequencing used PBMCs. These receptor sequences come from a young man in good health and CMV-seronegative.

This chain joins TRBV5-4 and TRBJ2-3; perhaps TRBD1 as D (5 bases). Looked up from germline, CDR1 is SGHNT and CDR2 is YYREEE (reference sequence). The germline V and J ends were trimmed by 0 bases and 1 base, with 9 bases remaining between them. The CDR3 sequence is 15 residues long. The CDR3 spells CASSLGWGGTDTQYF. DNA for the CDR3: TGTGCCAGCAGCTTGGGGTGGGGCGGCACAGATACGCAGTATTTT.

This clone was found a few times. This sequence joins TRBV30 and TRBJ1-3, with D possibly TRBD1 on 5 matching bases. This CDR3 is built from 14 residues. Per the germline V gene, CDR1 is GTSNPN and CDR2 is SVGIG (reference sequence). The V gene lost 5 bases and the J gene lost 0 bases, with 11 bases spanning the gap. The CDR3 sequence is CAWSQGVSGNTIYF. The CDR3 DNA follows: TGTGCCTGGTCTCAAGGGGTCTCTGGAAACACCATATATTTT.

This clone was detected a few times. The V gene is TRBV11-2, the J gene TRBJ2-1; unclear D gene. The CDR3 runs to 13 residues. V shed 5 bases and J shed 4 bases, with 9 bases lying between them. In germline, CDR1 is SGHAT, CDR2 FQNNGV. The CDR3 bases are TGTGCCAGCAGCCCCTGGGCGTACAATGAGCAGTTCTTC. This encodes CASSPWAYNEQFF.

This chain joins TRBV30 and TRBJ2-1; D is undetermined. CDR3 size: 12 residues. Trimming removed 0 bases at V and 8 bases at J, with 8 bases between. The V gene's germline CDR1 is GTSNPN and CDR2 SVGIG (reference sequence). The DNA for the CDR3 is TGTGCCTGGAGTGTACGCGATTATGAGCAGTTCTTC. It yields the protein CAWSVRDYEQFF.

The CDR3 region has the DNA TGTGCCAGCAGCTTACGGCTAGCGACGAACACCGGGGAGCTGTTTTTT. This translates into CASSLRLATNTGELFF. The chain has TRBV11-3 and TRBJ2-2; a possible D gene is TRBD2 (6 bases). The CDR3 consists of 16 residues. V lost 2 bases and J 0 bases, leaving 10 bases between the germline ends. The germline V gene has CDR1 SGHNT and CDR2 YENEEA.

V usage is TRBV10-3 and J usage is TRBJ2-1; TRBD2 matches at 9 bases. J was trimmed by 0 bases and V by 3 bases; bases with no gene match: 3. The CDR3 has 16 amino acids. In germline, CDR1 is ENHRY, CDR2 SYGVKD. The CDR3 nucleotides read TGTGCCATCAGTGACGGTAGCGGGAGCTCCTACAATGAGCAGTTCTTC. Its translation: CAISDGSGSSYNEQFF.

This clone was detected a few times. The chain uses TRBV6-5 and TRBJ2-7, with D maybe TRBD1 (5 bases). There are 16 residues in the CDR3. V was clipped by 0 bases and J by 3 bases, with 15 bases between them. CDR1 is MNHEY and CDR2 is SVGAGI in the germline V gene. The CDR3 DNA reads as TGTGCCAGCAGTTACTCAGCACAGGTTAGGCTCTACGAGCAGTACTTC. Its translation is CASSYSAQVRLYEQYF.

This clone was observed once. The chain uses TRBV18 and TRBJ1-2; the D gene is possibly TRBD1 (5 bases). V lost 0 bases and J 5 bases, leaving 19 bases between the germline ends. Germline V gene sequence: CDR1 KGHSH, CDR2 LQKENI. The CDR3 has 17 residues. The CDR3 sequence is CASSPPSGTTLSYGYTF. The CDR3 DNA follows: TGTGCCAGCTCACCACCTTCCGGGACTACCCTCTCTTATGGCTACACCTTC.

This clone was counted between two and nine times. The gene calls are TRBV2 and TRBJ2-5, with D uncertain. This CDR3 is 12 amino acids long. CDR1 is SNHLY, CDR2 FYNNEI, per germline. The ends were cut back, 0 bases at V and 4 bases at J, with 3 bases in the middle. The CDR3 DNA reads as TGTGCCAGCAGTGAAGCCCTAGAGACCCAGTACTTC. It encodes CASSEALETQYF.